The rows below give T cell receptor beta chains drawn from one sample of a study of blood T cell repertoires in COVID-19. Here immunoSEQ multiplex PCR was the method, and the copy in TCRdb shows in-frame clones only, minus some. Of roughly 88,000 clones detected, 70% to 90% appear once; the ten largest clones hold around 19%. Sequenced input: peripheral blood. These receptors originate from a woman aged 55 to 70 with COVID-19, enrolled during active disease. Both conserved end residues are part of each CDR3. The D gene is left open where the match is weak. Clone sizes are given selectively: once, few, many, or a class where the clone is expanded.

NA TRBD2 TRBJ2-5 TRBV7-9 CASSELAGGQETQYF TGTGCCAGCAGCGAACTAGCGGGGGGCCAAGAGACCCAGTACTTC
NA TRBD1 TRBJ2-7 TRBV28 CASSFRAGGVYEQYF TGTGCCAGCAGTTTTCGGGCAGGGGGCGTCTACGAGCAGTACTTC
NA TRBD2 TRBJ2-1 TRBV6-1 CASSELAGGLEQFF TGTGCCAGCAGTGAACTAGCGGGGGGGCTAGAGCAGTTCTTC
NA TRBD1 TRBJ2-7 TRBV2 CASADREYNEQYF TGTGCCAGCGCAGACAGGGAGTACAACGAGCAGTACTTC
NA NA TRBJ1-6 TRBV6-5 CASRAGLNSPLHF TGTGCCAGCAGGGCAGGGCTAAATTCACCCCTCCACTTT
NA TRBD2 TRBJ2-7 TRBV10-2 CASSSGGHPGEQYF TGCGCCAGCAGCAGCGGGGGGCATCCCGGCGAGCAGTACTTC
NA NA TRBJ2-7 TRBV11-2 CASSLDGQASYEQYF TGTGCCAGCAGCTTAGATGGGCAGGCCTCCTACGAGCAGTACTTC
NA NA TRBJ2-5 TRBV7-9 CASSLAYRVETQYF TGTGCCAGCAGCTTAGCTTACAGGGTGGAGACCCAGTACTTC
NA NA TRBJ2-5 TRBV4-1 CASSQEVGTPTSETQYF TGCGCCAGCAGCCAAGAGGTTGGGACTCCCACGTCAGAGACCCAGTACTTC
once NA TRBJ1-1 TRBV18 CASSPQWGVTEAFF TGTGCCAGCTCACCACAATGGGGGGTGACTGAAGCTTTCTTT